This TCR beta chain was profiled in a study of blood T cell repertoires in COVID-19. Overall study: Researchers got acute and convalescent COVID-19 samples from the United States, Italy and Spain.

This CDR3 region has 13 residues. The V end was cut by 5 bases, the J end by 4 bases, with 11 bases between. Germline loops: CDR1 SEHNR, CDR2 FQNEAQ (reference sequence). In the authors' methods: Reference gene primer amplification in the assay estimated nucleated cell counts. This table comes from immunoSEQ multiplex PCR, and its TCRdb copy is limited to in-frame clones, with some not included. V and J calls and clone size are those listed in that table; D and trimming were worked out from the DNA. The table has about 320,000 clones, over 75% seen once. Study members were between 18 and 89 years old and lived in 20 to 30 US regions. Participant reports of clinical history set cohort assignment.

The rearrangement uses TRBV7-9 and TRBJ1-1; D ambiguous. The clonotype comes from a man aged 25-45 years who had recovered from COVID-19. Sequenced material: PBMCs or T cells enriched from blood (not recorded which). CDR3 region: CASSNGELTEAFF. CDR3 DNA: TGTGCCAGCAGCAATGGGGAGCTCACTGAAGCTTTCTTT.